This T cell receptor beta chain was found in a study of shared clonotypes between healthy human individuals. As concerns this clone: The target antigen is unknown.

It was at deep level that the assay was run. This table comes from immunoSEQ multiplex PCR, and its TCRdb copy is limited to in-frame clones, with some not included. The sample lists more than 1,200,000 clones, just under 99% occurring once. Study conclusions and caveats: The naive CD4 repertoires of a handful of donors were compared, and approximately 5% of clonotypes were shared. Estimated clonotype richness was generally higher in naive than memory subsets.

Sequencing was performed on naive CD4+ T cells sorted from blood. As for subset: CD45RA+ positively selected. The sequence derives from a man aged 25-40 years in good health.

CDR3 nucleotide sequence: TGTGCCAGCAGCTTAGTAGTAGGGAAGGACGGCTACACCTTC. Its protein product is CASSLVVGKDGYTF. The V and J genes are TRBV7-2 and TRBJ1-2; D uncertain. Trimming took 1 base from V and 8 from J, leaving 14 bases between them. The CDR3 loop spans 14 amino acids. Looked up from germline, CDR1 is SGHTA and CDR2 is FQGNSA.